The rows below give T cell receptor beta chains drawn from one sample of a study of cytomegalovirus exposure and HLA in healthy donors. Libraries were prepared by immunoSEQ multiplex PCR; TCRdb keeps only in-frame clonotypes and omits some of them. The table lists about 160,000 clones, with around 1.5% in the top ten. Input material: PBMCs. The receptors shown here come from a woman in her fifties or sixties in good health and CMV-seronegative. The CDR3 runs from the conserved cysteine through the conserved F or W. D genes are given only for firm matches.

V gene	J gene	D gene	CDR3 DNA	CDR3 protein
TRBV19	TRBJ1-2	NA	TGTGCCAGTAGTATAGGTTTAGGGGCAGAGCCCCTGAGCTACACCTTC	CASSIGLGAEPLSYTF
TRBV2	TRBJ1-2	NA	TGTGCCAGCAGTGAATCGGTATACTATGGCTACACCTTC	CASSESVYYGYTF
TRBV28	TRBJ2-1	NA	TGTGCCAGCATCTCGACTAACCCCGACAATGAGCAGTTCTTC	CASISTNPDNEQFF
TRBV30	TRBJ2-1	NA	TGTGCCTGGAGTAGAAGCGGGTCTAGCTCCTACAATGAGCAGTTCTTC	CAWSRSGSSSYNEQFF
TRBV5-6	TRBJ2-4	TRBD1	TGTGCCAGCAGCCGTTATGGGACAGGGGTACTAGCCAAAAACATTCAGTACTTC	CASSRYGTGVLAKNIQYF
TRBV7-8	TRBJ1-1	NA	TGTGCCAGCAGCTTGGCCCTACAGGGTCTTGAAGCTTTCTTT	CASSLALQGLEAFF
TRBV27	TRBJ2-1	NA	TGTGCCAGCAGTTTCGGACAAGAGCCCTACAATGAGCAGTTCTTC	CASSFGQEPYNEQFF
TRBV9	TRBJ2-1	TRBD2	TGTGCCAGCAGCGTAGAGGGCGGGGGGGCACAGAATGAGCAGTTCTTC	CASSVEGGGAQNEQFF
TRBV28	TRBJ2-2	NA	TGTGCCAGCAGGCTCAGGGCCGGGGAGCTGTTTTTT	CASRLRAGELFF
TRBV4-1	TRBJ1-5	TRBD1	TGCGCCAGCAGCCAACCACCGGGACAGGCCCGGCCGAGGCAGCCCCAGCATTTT	CASSQPPGQARPRQPQHF
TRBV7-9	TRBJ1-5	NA	TGTGCCAGCAGCTTGACAGAAAATCAGCCCCAGCATTTT	CASSLTENQPQHF
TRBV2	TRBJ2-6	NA	TGTGCCAGCAGTGATTTATCGGTGAGCTCTGGGGCCAACGTCCTGACTTTC	CASSDLSVSSGANVLTF
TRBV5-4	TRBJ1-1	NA	TGTGCCAGCAGCTTGGGACGAGGAGGCACTGAAGCTTTCTTT	CASSLGRGGTEAFF
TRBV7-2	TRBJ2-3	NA	TGTGCCAGCAGCTTAGTCGGCGGGGGACACACAGATACGCAGTATTTT	CASSLVGGGHTDTQYF
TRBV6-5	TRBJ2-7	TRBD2	TGTGCCAGCAGGCCGGGACTAGCGCTTACCTACGAGCAGTACTTC	CASRPGLALTYEQYF
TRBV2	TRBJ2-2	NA	TGTGCCAGCAGTCCAAGGACTCCGCCTACCGGGGAGCTGTTTTTT	CASSPRTPPTGELFF
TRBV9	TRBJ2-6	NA	TGTGCCAGCAGCCCGCTAGGTGCTGGGGCCAACGTCCTGACTTTC	CASSPLGAGANVLTF
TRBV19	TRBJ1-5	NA	TGTGCCAGTAGTATAGAGGCGGGGTGGGGAGGGCCCCAGCATTTT	CASSIEAGWGGPQHF
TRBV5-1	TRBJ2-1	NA	TGCGCCAGCAGCTTGGGACAATACAATGAGCAGTTCTTC	CASSLGQYNEQFF
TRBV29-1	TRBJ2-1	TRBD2	TGCAGCGTTGAGCTGGCTAGCGGAGAGGCCTACAATGAGCAGTTCTTC	CSVELASGEAYNEQFF
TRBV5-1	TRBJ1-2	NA	TGCGCCAGCAGCTTGGGGACAGCCAGGGACTATGGCTACACCTTC	CASSLGTARDYGYTF
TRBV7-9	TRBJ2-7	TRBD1	TGTGCCAGCAGCCCCGGGACAGGCAGCTACGAGCAGTACTTC	CASSPGTGSYEQYF
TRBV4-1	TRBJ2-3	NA	TGCGCCAGCAGCTTGACATCCACTAGCACAGATACGCAGTATTTT	CASSLTSTSTDTQYF
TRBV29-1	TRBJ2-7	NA	TGCAGCGTTGAGGCTAGCGTGTCCTACGAGCAGTACTTC	CSVEASVSYEQYF
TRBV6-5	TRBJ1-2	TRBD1	TGTGCCAGCAGTTACTCGACAAGGGGGCGCGATGGCTACACCTTC	CASSYSTRGRDGYTF
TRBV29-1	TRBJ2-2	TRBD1	TGCAGCGTTCGGGCAGGGGGCTCCGGGGAGCTGTTTTTT	CSVRAGGSGELFF
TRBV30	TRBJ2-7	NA	TGTGCCTGGAGCGGTGGGCCCCGCTTGGACGAGCAGTACTTC	CAWSGGPRLDEQYF
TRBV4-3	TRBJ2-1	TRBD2	TGCGCCAGCAGCCAAGCGCTAGCGGGAGGACTTTCCTACAATGAGCAGTTCTTC	CASSQALAGGLSYNEQFF
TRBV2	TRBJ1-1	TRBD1	TGTGCCCAGCAGGGACAGGGGAACACTGAAGCTTTCTTT	CAQQGQGNTEAFF
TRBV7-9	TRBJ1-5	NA	TGTGCCAGCAGCTCGGGGTCAGGTCAGCCCCAGCATTTT	CASSSGSGQPQHF
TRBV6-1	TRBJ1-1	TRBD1	TGTGCCAGCAATACAGGGGATCGGAACACTGAAGCTTTCTTT	CASNTGDRNTEAFF
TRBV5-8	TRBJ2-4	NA	TGTGCCAGCAGCTCCCCAGGAGCGGTGCAAAACATTCAGTACTTC	CASSSPGAVQNIQYF
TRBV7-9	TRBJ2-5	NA	TGTGCCAGCAGCTTAGTAGCAACAGGACAAGAGACCCAGTACTTC	CASSLVATGQETQYF
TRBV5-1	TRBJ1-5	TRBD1	TGCGCCAGCAGCTCGTCAGGGGGAGGACAGCCCCAGCATTTT	CASSSSGGGQPQHF
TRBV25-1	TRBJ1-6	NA	TGTGCCAGCAGTGGATACAGGGATCGCAATTCACCCCTCCACTTT	CASSGYRDRNSPLHF
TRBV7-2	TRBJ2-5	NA	TGTGCCAGCAGCTTAGCCGGCAGGGGAAGGGAGACCCAGTACTTC	CASSLAGRGRETQYF
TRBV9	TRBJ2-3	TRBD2	TGTGCCAGCAGCACCCTGGGGGGGTTCACAGATACGCAGTATTTT	CASSTLGGFTDTQYF
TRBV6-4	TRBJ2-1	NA	TGTGCCAGCAGTGACTCCGACAGCAATGAGCAGTTCTTC	CASSDSDSNEQFF
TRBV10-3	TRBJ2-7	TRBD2	TGTGCCATCAGCCCTTCGGGGGGGCAATACGAGCAGTACTTC	CAISPSGGQYEQYF
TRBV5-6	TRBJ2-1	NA	TGTGCCAGCAGCTTGGGGCAAAGCTCCTACAATGAGCAGTTCTTC	CASSLGQSSYNEQFF
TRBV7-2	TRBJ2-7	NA	TGTGCCAGCAGCCCCGACAGGACGAAGCAGTACTTC	CASSPDRTKQYF
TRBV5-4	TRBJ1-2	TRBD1	TGTGCCAGCAGCACCGGGAAGCGGACAGGGTACATTTATGGCTACACCTTC	CASSTGKRTGYIYGYTF
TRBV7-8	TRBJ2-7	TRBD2	TGTGCCAGCACGCTCGGACTAGCGGAGGCCTCCTACGAGCAGTACTTC	CASTLGLAEASYEQYF
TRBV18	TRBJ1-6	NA	TGTGCCAGCTCAGCAGGAGGGCAGGACTCACCCCTCCACTTT	CASSAGGQDSPLHF
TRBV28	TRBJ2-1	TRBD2	TGTGCCAGCAGTCGGACTAGCGGGAGAGTTTCCTACAATGAGCAGTTCTTC	CASSRTSGRVSYNEQFF
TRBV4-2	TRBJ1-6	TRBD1	TGTGCCAGCAGCCAGGGGACAGGCAATTCACCCCTCCACTTT	CASSQGTGNSPLHF
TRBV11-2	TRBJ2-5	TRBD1	TGTGCCAGCAGCCCGTACGGGACAGGGGAAGAGACCCAGTACTTC	CASSPYGTGEETQYF
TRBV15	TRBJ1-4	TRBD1	TGTGCCACCACTAGGGGACAGGGGGAAAAACTGTTTTTT	CATTRGQGEKLFF